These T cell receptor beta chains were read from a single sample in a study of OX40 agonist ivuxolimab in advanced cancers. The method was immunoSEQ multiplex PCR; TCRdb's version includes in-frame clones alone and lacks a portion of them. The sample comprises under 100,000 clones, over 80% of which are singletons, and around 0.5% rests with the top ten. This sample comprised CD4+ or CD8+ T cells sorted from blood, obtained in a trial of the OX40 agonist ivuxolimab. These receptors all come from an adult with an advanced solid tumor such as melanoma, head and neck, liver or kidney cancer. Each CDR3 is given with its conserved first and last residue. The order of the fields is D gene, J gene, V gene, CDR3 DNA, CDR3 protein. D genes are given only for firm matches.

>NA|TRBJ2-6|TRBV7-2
TGTGCCAGCAGCTTAGTGGTCCCGGGGGCCAACGTCCTGACTTTC
CASSLVVPGANVLTF
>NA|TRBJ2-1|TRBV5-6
TGTGCCAGCAGCTTGTTGTTGTCGACCGCCTACAATGAGCAGTTCTTC
CASSLLLSTAYNEQFF
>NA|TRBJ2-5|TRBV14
TGTGCCAGCAGCCTAAAGGAGACCCAGTACTTC
CASSLKETQYF
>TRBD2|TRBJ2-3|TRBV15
TGTGCCACCAGCAGAGATGTCGGAACTAGCGGAACTATAATAAGCACAGATACGCAGTATTTT
CATSRDVGTSGTIISTDTQYF
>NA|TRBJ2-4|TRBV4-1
TGCGCCAGCAGCCCGACAGGGCGGGGAGCCAAAAACATTCAGTACTTC
CASSPTGRGAKNIQYF
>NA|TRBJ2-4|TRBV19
TGTGCCAGTAGTATAGATCCCACCCTCCGACTAGGTAACATTCAGTACTTC
CASSIDPTLRLGNIQYF
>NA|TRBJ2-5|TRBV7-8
TGTGCCAGCAGCTTAGGGCTCCAGGAGACCCAGTACTTC
CASSLGLQETQYF
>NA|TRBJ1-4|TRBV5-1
TGCGCCAGCAGCCCCCAAGTGAGCGGTGAAAAACTGTTTTTT
CASSPQVSGEKLFF
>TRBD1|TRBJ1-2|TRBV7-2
TGTGCCAGCAGAGACACGACAGGGGGCTTCCTCTACACCTTC
CASRDTTGGFLYTF
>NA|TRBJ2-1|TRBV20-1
TGCAGTGCTCTAACCTACAATGAGCAGTTCTTC
CSALTYNEQFF
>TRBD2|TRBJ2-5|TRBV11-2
TGTGCCAGCAGCTTTACTAGCGGGCAAGAGACCCAGTACTTC
CASSFTSGQETQYF
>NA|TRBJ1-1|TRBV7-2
TGTGCCAGCTTAGAGGGCGGTTACAACACTGAAGCTTTCTTT
CASLEGGYNTEAFF
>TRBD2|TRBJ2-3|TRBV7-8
TGTGCCAGCAGGCCAGGGTTGACTAGCGGCACAGATACGCAGTATTTT
CASRPGLTSGTDTQYF
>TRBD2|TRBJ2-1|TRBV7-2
TGTGCCAGCAGCTCCGACTCACTAGCGGGCGCCTACAATGAGCAGTTCTTC
CASSSDSLAGAYNEQFF
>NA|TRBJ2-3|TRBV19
TGTGCCAGTAGTCCCGGGACCCTATTAACTAGCACAGATACGCAGTATTTT
CASSPGTLLTSTDTQYF
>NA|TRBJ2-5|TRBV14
TGTGCCAGCAGCCAAGTTCAGGGGTGGGAGACCCAGTACTTC
CASSQVQGWETQYF
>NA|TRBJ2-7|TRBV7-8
TGTGCCAGCAGCTTAAGGGGGGCTAGGCCCCACGAGCAGTACTTC
CASSLRGARPHEQYF
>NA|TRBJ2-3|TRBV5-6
TGTGCCAGCGCTCCCCTCGGTGGCTTCACAGATACGCAGTATTTT
CASAPLGGFTDTQYF
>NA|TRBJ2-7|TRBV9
TGTGCCAGCAGCGTAGACAGGTCCTCTCTCTACGAGCAGTACTTC
CASSVDRSSLYEQYF
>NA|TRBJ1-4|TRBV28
TGTGCCAGCAGCCCTGGGGGGGGGACTAATGAAAAACTGTTTTTT
CASSPGGGTNEKLFF
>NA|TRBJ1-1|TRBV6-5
TGTGCCACCGGACCTGGGATGACTGAAGCTTTCTTT
CATGPGMTEAFF
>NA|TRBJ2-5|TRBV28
TGTGCCAGCAGTTTACTCGAGACCCAGTACTTC
CASSLLETQYF
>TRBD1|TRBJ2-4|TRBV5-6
TGTGCCAGCAGCGACAGGGTAGCCAAAAACATTCAGTACTTC
CASSDRVAKNIQYF